The TCR beta chain described here comes from a study of blood T cell repertoires in COVID-19. The V and J ends lost 10 bases and 5 bases, in that order; junction bases with no gene match: 8. The CDR3 length is 13 residues. Germline values: CDR1 MGHDK, CDR2 SYGVNS. Sequenced by immunoSEQ multiplex PCR; TCRdb stores in-frame clones only, minus some. The sample yields 250,000 to 350,000 clones, 90% seen once. The TCR originated in a woman aged 25 to 39 with COVID-19, enrolled during active disease. J is TRBJ2-3 and V is TRBV25-1; TRBD1 agrees at 8 bases. Input material: peripheral blood. CDR3: CATQTGAIDTQYF. The CDR3 DNA follows: TGTGCCACCCAGACAGGGGCGATAGATACGCAGTATTTT.